This TCR beta chain came from a study of control samples from healthy donors and cancer patients. TCRdb keeps only in-frame clones here, not all; method: immunoSEQ multiplex PCR. The sample includes roughly 150,000 clones, about 89% of them seen just once. Germline V gene lookup returns CDR1 SGHNT and CDR2 YENEEA. The CDR3 runs to 14 residues. V lost 6 bases and J 2 bases, leaving 12 bases between the germline ends. The sequence came from a man younger than 40 in good health. This chain connects TRBV11-3 to TRBJ2-3, with a weak D call TRBD1 (6 bases). The sequencing sample was made of blood. Here the CDR3 DNA reads TGTGCCAGCAGGGGGGCCCTCTTCACAGATACGCAGTATTTT. Translated, it gives CASRGALFTDTQYF.